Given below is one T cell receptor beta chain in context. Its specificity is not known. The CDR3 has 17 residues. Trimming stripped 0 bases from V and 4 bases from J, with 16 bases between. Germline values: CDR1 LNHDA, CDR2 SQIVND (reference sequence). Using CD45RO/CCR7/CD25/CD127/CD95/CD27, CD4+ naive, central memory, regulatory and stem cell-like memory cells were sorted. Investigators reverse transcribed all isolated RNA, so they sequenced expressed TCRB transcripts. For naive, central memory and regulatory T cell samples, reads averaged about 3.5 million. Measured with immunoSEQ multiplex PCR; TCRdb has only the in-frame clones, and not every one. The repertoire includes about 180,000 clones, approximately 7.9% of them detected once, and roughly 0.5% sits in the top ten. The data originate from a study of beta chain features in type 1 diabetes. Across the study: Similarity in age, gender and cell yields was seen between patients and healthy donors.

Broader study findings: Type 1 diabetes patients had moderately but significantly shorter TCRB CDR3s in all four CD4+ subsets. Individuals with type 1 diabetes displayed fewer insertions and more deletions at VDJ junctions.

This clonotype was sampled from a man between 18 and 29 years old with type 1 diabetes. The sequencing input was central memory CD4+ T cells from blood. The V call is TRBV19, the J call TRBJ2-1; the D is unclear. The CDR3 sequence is CASSIDRDSRSYNEQFF. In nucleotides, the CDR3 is TGTGCCAGTAGTATAGATCGTGACTCCCGCTCGTACAATGAGCAGTTCTTC.